Each of the 15 T cell receptor beta chains below was sequenced from the same sample in a study of cytomegalovirus exposure and HLA in healthy donors. Amplification used 60 Vbeta primers and 13 Jbeta primers. Sequencing used immunoSEQ multiplex PCR; TCRdb keeps in-frame clones, though not all of them. This sample has some 150,000 clones; roughly 80% occur once, and the top ten carry about 10%. Sequenced material: PBMCs. The source of these receptors is a man in his forties or fifties in good health and CMV-seropositive.

The chain's CDR3 is CASMWGTKPYEQYF. The CDR3 nucleotides read TGTGCCAGCATGTGGGGGACTAAACCCTACGAGCAGTACTTC. The V and J genes are TRBV5-6 and TRBJ2-7; TRBD2 aligns across 7 bases. The ends lost 6 bases at V and 2 bases at J; junction bases unmatched: 8. The CDR3 runs to 14 residues. Per germline, CDR1 SGHDT and CDR2 YYEEEE.

The J gene is TRBJ2-1, the V gene TRBV14; D is perhaps TRBD1 (6 bases). Germline V CDR1 and CDR2: SGHDN, FVKESK. This CDR3 region has 15 residues. Trimming took 2 bases from V and 4 from J, leaving 12 bases between them. The DNA for the CDR3 is TGTGCCAGCAGCCAACTCCGGGACATTTACAATGAGCAGTTCTTC. Translated: CASSQLRDIYNEQFF. Full variable domain (remainder filled in from reference TRBV14 and TRBJ2-1): EAGVTQFPSHSVIEKGQTVTLRCDPISGHDNLYWYRRVMGKEIKFLLHFVKESKQDESGMPNNRFLAERTGGTYSTLKVQPAELEDSGVYFCASSQLRDIYNEQFFGPGTRLTVL.

The gene calls are TRBV5-4 and TRBJ2-5, with 7 bases aligning to TRBD1. The CDR3 runs 14 residues. From germline, CDR1 is SGHNT and CDR2 YYREEE (reference sequence). V dropped 4 bases and J dropped 2; count of bases not matched to a gene: 5. CDR3 residues: CASSVGQKQETQYF. CDR3 DNA: TGTGCCAGCAGCGTGGGACAGAAGCAAGAGACCCAGTACTTC.

CDR3 bases: TGTGCCAGCAGCTGGGGGGGCTCGAACACTGAAGCTTTCTTT. Amino acids: CASSWGGSNTEAFF. The V gene is TRBV5-4, the J gene TRBJ1-1; possible D gene TRBD1, 6 bases. The V gene lost 3 bases and the J gene lost 1 base, with 10 bases spanning the gap. The CDR3 has 14 amino acids. CDR1 is SGHNT and CDR2 is YYREEE in the germline V gene (reference sequence). Variable domain in full (rest from reference TRBV5-4 and TRBJ1-1): ETGVTQSPTHLIKTRGQQVTLRCSSQSGHNTVSWYQQALGQGPQFIFQYYREEENGRGNFPPRFSGLQFPNYSSELNVNALELDDSALYLCASSWGGSNTEAFFGQGTRLTVV.

The V call is TRBV9, the J call TRBJ1-1; D may be TRBD1 (6 bases). Germline-derived CDR1 and CDR2 are SGDLS and YYNGEE. V was trimmed by 3 bases and J by 10 bases, leaving 16 bases between them. This CDR3 comprises 13 residues. Here the CDR3 reads CASSAIQGIGAFF. CDR3 in DNA: TGTGCCAGCAGCGCCATCCAGGGGATTGGAGCTTTCTTT. Full variable domain (remainder filled in from reference TRBV9 and TRBJ1-1): DSGVTQTPKHLITATGQRVTLRCSPRSGDLSVYWYQQSLDQGLQFLIQYYNGEERAKGNILERFSAQQFPDLHSELNLSSLELGDSALYFCASSAIQGIGAFFGQGTRLTVV.

The V call is TRBV2, the J call TRBJ1-2, with 7 bases lining up with TRBD1. The J segment lost 2 bases and the V segment lost 10 bases, leaving 7 bases of the junction unmatched. The CDR3 loop spans 13 amino acids. Germline assignment: CDR1 SNHLY and CDR2 FYNNEI. Written as DNA, the CDR3 is TGTGCCACCCGGGACAGCCTAAACTATGGCTACACCTTC. It yields the protein CATRDSLNYGYTF.

The chain recombines TRBV7-2 with TRBJ1-1; no clear D. Between the trimmed V and J ends, which lost 10 bases and 1 base, there was a span of 16 bases. The V gene's germline CDR1 is SGHTA and CDR2 FQGNSA. The CDR3 totals 14 residues. In DNA form, the CDR3 reads TGTGCCACCAAATCAGGATCTTCGAACACTGAAGCTTTCTTT. The encoded protein is CATKSGSSNTEAFF.

The V call is TRBV2, the J call TRBJ2-3, with 9 bases identical to TRBD2. The CDR3 totals 14 residues. Per germline, CDR1 SNHLY and CDR2 FYNNEI. J lost 6 bases, V lost 7 bases, and 8 bases had no gene match. The CDR3 is CASKGGRARDTQYF. For the CDR3, the DNA is TGTGCCAGCAAGGGCGGGAGGGCCCGGGATACGCAGTATTTT.

J is TRBJ2-1 and V is TRBV19; a possible D gene is TRBD2 (7 bases). Per the germline V gene, CDR1 is LNHDA and CDR2 is SQIVND (reference sequence). The germline V and J ends were trimmed by 10 bases and 4 bases, with 14 bases remaining between them. The CDR3 is 13 amino acids. The CDR3 DNA sequence: TGTGCCACGGAGGAGGGGGGGTACAATGAGCAGTTCTTC. Translated: CATEEGGYNEQFF.

The CDR3 sequence: CASSFGDRETDTQYF. The CDR3 DNA reads TGTGCCAGCAGCTTTGGGGACAGGGAAACAGATACGCAGTATTTT. The chain has TRBV7-9 and TRBJ2-3; 9 nucleotides line up with TRBD1. The ends lost 3 bases at V and 3 bases at J; junction bases unmatched: 4. This CDR3 has 15 amino acids. The germline gives CDR1 SEHNR, CDR2 FQNEAQ (reference sequence).

V usage is TRBV7-9 and J usage is TRBJ1-1, with D unresolved. CDR1 and CDR2 from the germline V gene are SEHNR and FQNEAQ (reference sequence). V lost 4 bases and J 5 bases, leaving 11 bases between the germline ends. The CDR3 has 13 residues. CDR3 nucleotide sequence: TGTGCCAGCAGCTCTGACCGAGGGACTGAAGCTTTCTTT. It codes for CASSSDRGTEAFF.

The J gene is TRBJ2-1, the V gene TRBV27; TRBD2 aligns across 10 bases. V lost 9 bases and J lost 4; bases outside the gene matches: 21. CDR1 and CDR2 (germline): MNHEY, SMNVEV (reference sequence). The CDR3 has 19 residues. CDR3 coding DNA: TGTGCCAGAAGCAGATCTATCGCCTCCGGGACTAGCGCATACAATGAGCAGTTCTTC. Protein product: CARSRSIASGTSAYNEQFF.

In its sample, this clone was seen a few times. This chain uses TRBV9 with TRBJ1-1; 7 nucleotides line up with TRBD1. Germline V gives CDR1 SGDLS, CDR2 YYNGEE. The V gene end was trimmed by 4 bases and the J gene end by 0 bases; junction bases not matched to a gene: 6. CDR3 size: 15 residues. The CDR3, as DNA: TGTGCCAGCAGCATAAGGGACAGCCTGAACACTGAAGCTTTCTTT. This codes for CASSIRDSLNTEAFF.

This clone showed up just once. This sequence joins TRBV6-5 and TRBJ2-1, with no clear D. Germline V gene data show CDR1 as MNHEY and CDR2 as SVGAGI. With 0 bases removed from V and 10 bases from J, the gap between germline ends came to 16 bases. The CDR3 runs to 15 residues. The CDR3 spells CASSYSLGPNSEQFF. The CDR3 DNA sequence: TGTGCCAGCAGTTACTCCCTCGGTCCTAATAGCGAGCAGTTCTTC.

This rearrangement joins TRBV9 to TRBJ2-2, with 8 bases aligning to TRBD2. The CDR3 has 15 amino acids. The germline V gene encodes CDR1 SGDLS and CDR2 YYNGEE. With 5 bases clipped from V and 7 bases from J, the junction kept 10 bases outside the gene matches. CDR3 in amino acids: CASSPGGGPSGELFF. The CDR3 bases are TGTGCCAGCAGTCCCGGGGGGGGCCCCAGCGGGGAGCTGTTTTTT.